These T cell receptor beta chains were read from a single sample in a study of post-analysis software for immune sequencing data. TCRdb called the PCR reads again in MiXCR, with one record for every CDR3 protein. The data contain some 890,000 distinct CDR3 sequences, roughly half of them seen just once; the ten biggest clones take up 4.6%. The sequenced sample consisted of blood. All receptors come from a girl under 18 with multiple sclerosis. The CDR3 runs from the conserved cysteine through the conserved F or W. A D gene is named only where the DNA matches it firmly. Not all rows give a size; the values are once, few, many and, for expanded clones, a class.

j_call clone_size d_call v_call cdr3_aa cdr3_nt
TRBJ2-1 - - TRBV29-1 CSVEWGASTWEQFF TGCAGCGTTGAGTGGGGGGCCTCTACTTGGGAGCAGTTCTTC
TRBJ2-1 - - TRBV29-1 CSVGSWDNEQFF TGCAGCGTTGGTTCCTGGGACAATGAGCAGTTCTTC
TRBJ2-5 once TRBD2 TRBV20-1 CSARATSASQETQYF TGCAGTGCCCGAGCGACTAGCGCCTCCCAAGAGACCCAGTACTTC
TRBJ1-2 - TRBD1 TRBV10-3 CAISVSPGTGGYGYTF TGTGCCATCAGTGTCTCCCCCGGGACAGGGGGCTATGGCTACACCTTC
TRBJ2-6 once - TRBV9 CASSGRQEAGANVLTF TGTGCCAGCAGCGGACGACAGGAAGCTGGGGCCAACGTCCTGACTTTC
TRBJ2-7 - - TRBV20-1 CSANVLGLSYEQYF TGCAGTGCTAACGTTCTAGGACTCTCCTACGAGCAGTACTTC
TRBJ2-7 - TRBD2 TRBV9 CASSVSGIDYEQYF TGTGCCAGCAGCGTTAGCGGGATCGACTACGAGCAGTACTTC
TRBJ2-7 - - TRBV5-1 CASSLAGDVNHEQYF TGCGCCAGCAGCTTGGCCGGTGACGTAAATCACGAGCAGTACTTC
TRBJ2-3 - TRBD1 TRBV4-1 CASSLNRGPDTQYF TGCGCCAGCAGCCTAAACAGGGGGCCGGATACGCAGTATTTT
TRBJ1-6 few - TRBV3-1 CASSQKTAFWNSPPHF TGTGCCAGCAGCCAAAAAACAGCCTTTTGGAATTCACCCCCCCACTTT
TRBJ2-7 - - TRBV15 CATSRGSGGYEQYF TGTGCCACCAGCAGAGGAAGCGGAGGGTACGAGCAGTACTTC
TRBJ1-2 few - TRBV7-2 CASSLTAGYGYTF TGTGCCAGCAGCCTAACAGCCGGCTATGGCTACACCTTC
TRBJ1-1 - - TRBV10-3 CASSPTKGIQGGTEAFF TGTGCCAGCAGCCCTACCAAGGGAATACAGGGAGGCACTGAAGCTTTCTTT
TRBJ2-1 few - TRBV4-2 CASSQDLSSYNEQFF TGTGCCAGCAGCCAAGACCTGAGCTCCTACAATGAGCAGTTCTTC
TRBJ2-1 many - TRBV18 CASSPVDEQFF TGTGCCAGCTCACCAGTGGATGAGCAGTTCTTC
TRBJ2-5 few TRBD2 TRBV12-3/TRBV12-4 CASSVLVMAGGRETQYF TGTGCCAGCAGTGTCCTCGTAATGGCGGGAGGACGGGAGACCCAGTACTTC
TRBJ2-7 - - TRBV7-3 CASSLYRGGSYEQYF TGTGCCAGCAGCCTATACAGGGGGGGCTCCTACGAGCAGTACTTC
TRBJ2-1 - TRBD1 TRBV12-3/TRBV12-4 CASRDRVSIEYNEQFF TGTGCCAGCCGGGACAGGGTATCCATCGAATACAATGAGCAGTTCTTC
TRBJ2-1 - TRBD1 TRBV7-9 CASSPFTGVLFF TGTGCCAGCAGCCCGTTCACAGGGGTGTTGTTCTTC
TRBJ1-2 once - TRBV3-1 CASSHGGGYGYTF TGTGCCAGCAGCCATGGGGGCGGCTATGGCTACACCTTC